This TCR beta chain was observed in a study of regulatory T cells in long-lasting Graves disease. Turning to the study itself: The study enrolled newly diagnosed Graves' patients on antithyroid drugs under 3 months.

This clonotype was picked up many times. The antigen remains unidentified. CDR3 length: 14 residues. Trimming stripped 8 bases from V and 2 bases from J, with 16 bases between. Germline V gene sequence: CDR1 KGHSH, CDR2 LQKENI. Time point noted: newly diagnosed GD, antithyroid drugs for less than 3 months. Extracted PBMC RNA gave rise to the TCR library. Graves' disease diagnoses used American Thyroid Association guidelines. Study-wide results and limits: Persistent disease preferred TRBV28, TRBJ1-2 and TRBJ2-5.

TCR beta libraries were built with iRepertoire HTBI primers and Arm-PCR of CDR3 regions. MiXCR, applied by TCRdb to the multiplex PCR reads, yields one record per CDR3 protein. In the table there are 350,000 to 500,000 distinct CDR3 sequences, approximately 14% of which are singletons. This sample was shared with a second study, whose subject was T cells in Graves' hyperthyroidism and ophthalmopathy. According to that study: The model identified upcoming ophthalmopathy a median approximately six months ahead of onset.

Sequences were derived from peripheral blood mononuclear cells (PBMCs), sampled at new diagnosis, from a patient treated with antithyroid drugs. The source is a woman in her forties or fifties with Graves disease. This rearrangement joins TRBV18 to TRBJ2-7; possibly TRBD1 or TRBD2 for D (5 bases each). The CDR3, as DNA: TGTGCCAGCGACGGAGGACTGGGGGCCTACGAGCAGTACTTC. This translates into CASDGGLGAYEQYF.